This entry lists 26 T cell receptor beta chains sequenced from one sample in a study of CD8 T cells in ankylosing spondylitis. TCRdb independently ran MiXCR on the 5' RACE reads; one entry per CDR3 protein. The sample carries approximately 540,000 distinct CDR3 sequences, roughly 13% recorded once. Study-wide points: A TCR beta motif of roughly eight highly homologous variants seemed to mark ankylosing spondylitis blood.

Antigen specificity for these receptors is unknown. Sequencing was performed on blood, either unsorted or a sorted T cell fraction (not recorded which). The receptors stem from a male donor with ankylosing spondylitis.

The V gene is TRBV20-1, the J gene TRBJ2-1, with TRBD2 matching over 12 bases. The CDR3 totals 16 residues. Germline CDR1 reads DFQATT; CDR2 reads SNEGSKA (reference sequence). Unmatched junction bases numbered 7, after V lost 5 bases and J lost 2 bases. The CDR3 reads CSAGALAGGTYNEQFF. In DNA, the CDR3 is TGCAGTGCTGGTGCCCTAGCGGGAGGGACCTACAATGAGCAGTTCTTC.

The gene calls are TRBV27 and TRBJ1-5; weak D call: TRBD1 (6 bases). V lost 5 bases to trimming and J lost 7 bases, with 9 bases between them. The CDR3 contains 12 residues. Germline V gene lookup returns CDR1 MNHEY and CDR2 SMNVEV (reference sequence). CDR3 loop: CASSTGKQPQHF. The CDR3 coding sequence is TGTGCCAGCAGTACAGGGAAACAGCCCCAGCATTTT.

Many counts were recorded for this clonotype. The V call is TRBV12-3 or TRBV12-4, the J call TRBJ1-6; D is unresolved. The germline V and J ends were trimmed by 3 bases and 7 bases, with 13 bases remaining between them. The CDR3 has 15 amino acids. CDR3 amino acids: CASSLIGMGNSPLHF. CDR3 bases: TGTGCCAGCAGTTTGATCGGTATGGGGAATTCACCCCTCCACTTT.

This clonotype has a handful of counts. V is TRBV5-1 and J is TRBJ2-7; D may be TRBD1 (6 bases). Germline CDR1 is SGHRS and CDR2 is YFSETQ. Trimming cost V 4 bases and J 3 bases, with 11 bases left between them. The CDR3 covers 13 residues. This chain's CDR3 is CASSLWTDYEQYF. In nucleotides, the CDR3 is TGCGCCAGCAGCCTTTGGACAGACTACGAGCAGTACTTC.

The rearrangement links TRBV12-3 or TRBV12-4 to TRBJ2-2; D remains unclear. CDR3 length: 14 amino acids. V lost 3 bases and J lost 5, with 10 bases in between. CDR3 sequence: CASSFRWGTGELFF. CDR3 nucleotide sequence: TGTGCCAGCAGTTTCAGGTGGGGTACCGGGGAGCTGTTTTTT.

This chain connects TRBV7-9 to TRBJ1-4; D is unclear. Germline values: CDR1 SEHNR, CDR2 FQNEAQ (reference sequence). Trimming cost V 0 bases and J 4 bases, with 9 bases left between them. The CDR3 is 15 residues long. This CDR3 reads CASSLAGVNNEKLFF. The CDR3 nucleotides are TGTGCCAGCAGCTTAGCGGGAGTCAATAATGAAAAACTGTTTTTT. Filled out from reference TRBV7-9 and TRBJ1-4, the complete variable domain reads DTGVSQNPRHKITKRGQNVTFRCDPISEHNRLYWYRQTLGQGPEFLTYFQNEAQLEKSRLLSDRFSAERPKGSFSTLEIQRTEQGDSAMYLCASSLAGVNNEKLFFGSGTQLSVL.

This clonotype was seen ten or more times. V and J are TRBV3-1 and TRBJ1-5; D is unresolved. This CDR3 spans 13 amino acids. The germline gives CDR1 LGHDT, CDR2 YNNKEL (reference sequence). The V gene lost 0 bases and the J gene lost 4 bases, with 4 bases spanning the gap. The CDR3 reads CASSQDVNQPQHF. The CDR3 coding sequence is TGTGCCAGCAGCCAAGATGTAAATCAGCCCCAGCATTTT.

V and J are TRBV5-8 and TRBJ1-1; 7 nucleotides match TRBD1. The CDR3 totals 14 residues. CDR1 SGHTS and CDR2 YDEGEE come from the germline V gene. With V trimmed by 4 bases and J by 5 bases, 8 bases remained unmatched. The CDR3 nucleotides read TGTGCCAGCAGCGACAGGGCTGCGGCGACTGAAGCTTTCTTT. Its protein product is CASSDRAAATEAFF. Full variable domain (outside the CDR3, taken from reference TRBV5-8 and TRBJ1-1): EAGVTQSPTHLIKTRGQQATLRCSPISGHTSVYWYQQALGLGLQFLLWYDEGEERNRGNFPPRFSGRQFPNYSSELNVNALELEDSALYLCASSDRAAATEAFFGQGTRLTVV.

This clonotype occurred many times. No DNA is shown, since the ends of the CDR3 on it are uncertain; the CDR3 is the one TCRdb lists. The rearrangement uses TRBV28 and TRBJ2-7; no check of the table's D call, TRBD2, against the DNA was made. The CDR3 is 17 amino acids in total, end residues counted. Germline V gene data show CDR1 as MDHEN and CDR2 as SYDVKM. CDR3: CASSTSAGTDGLLKQYV.

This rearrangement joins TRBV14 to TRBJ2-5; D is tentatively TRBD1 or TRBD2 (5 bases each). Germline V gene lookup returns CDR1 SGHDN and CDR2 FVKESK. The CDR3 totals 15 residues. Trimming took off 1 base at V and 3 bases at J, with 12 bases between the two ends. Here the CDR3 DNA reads TGTGCCAGCAGCCAAGGTTTAAGAGGGGAAGAGACCCAGTACTTC. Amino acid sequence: CASSQGLRGEETQYF.

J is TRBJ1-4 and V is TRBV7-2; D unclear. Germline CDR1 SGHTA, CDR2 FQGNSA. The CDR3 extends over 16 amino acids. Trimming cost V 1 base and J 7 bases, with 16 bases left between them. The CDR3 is CASSLERTGLGEKLFF. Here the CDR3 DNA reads TGTGCCAGCAGCTTAGAGAGGACCGGGTTGGGTGAAAAACTGTTTTTT.

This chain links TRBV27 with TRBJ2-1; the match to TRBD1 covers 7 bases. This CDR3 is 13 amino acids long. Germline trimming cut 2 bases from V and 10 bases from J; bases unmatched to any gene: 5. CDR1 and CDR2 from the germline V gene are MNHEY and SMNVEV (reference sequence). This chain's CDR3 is CASSLTGVWEQFF. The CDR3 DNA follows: TGTGCCAGCAGTTTAACAGGGGTTTGGGAGCAGTTCTTC.

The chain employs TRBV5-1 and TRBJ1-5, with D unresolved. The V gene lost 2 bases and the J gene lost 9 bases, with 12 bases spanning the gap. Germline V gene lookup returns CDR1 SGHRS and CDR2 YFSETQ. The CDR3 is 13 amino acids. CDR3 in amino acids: CASSLLPMGPQHF. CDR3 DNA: TGCGCCAGCAGCTTACTCCCGATGGGGCCCCAGCATTTT.

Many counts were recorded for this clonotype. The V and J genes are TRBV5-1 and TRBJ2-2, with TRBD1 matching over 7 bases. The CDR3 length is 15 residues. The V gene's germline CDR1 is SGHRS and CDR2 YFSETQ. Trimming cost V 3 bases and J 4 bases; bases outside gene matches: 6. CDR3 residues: CASSSTGLGTGELFF. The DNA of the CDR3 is TGCGCCAGCAGCTCGACAGGGTTGGGCACCGGGGAGCTGTTTTTT.

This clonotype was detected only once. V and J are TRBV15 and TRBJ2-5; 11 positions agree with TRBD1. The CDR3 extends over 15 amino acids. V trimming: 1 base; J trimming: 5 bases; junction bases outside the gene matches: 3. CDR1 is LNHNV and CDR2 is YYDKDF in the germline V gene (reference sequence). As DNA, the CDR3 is TGTGCCACCAGCAGAGCGGGACAGGGGGTCGAGACCCAGTACTTC. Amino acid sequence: CATSRAGQGVETQYF.

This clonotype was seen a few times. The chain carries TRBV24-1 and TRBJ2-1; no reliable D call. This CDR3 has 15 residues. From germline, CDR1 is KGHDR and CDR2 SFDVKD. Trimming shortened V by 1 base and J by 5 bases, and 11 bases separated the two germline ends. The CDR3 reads CATSDFGRQNNEQFF. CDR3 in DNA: TGTGCCACCAGTGATTTTGGGCGGCAAAACAATGAGCAGTTCTTC.

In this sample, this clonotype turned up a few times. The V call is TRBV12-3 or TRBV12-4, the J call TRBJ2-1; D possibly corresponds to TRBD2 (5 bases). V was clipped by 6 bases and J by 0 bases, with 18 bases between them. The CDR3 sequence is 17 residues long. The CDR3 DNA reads TGTGCCAGCAGATATAGTTTCGGGGAGAGCTCCTACAATGAGCAGTTCTTC. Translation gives CASRYSFGESSYNEQFF.

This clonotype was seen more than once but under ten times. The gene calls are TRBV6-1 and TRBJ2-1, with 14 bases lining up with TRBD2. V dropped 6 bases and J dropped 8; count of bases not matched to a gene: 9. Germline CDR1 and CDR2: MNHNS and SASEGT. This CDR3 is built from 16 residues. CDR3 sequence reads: CASSRLTSGRAYEQFF. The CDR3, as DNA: TGTGCCAGCAGCCGCCTGACTAGCGGGAGGGCCTATGAGCAGTTCTTC.

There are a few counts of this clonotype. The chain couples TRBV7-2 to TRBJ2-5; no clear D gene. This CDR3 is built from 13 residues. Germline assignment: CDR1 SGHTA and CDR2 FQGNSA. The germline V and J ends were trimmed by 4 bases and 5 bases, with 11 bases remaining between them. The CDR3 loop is CASSYLVGETQYF. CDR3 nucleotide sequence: TGTGCCAGCAGCTACCTAGTCGGGGAGACCCAGTACTTC.

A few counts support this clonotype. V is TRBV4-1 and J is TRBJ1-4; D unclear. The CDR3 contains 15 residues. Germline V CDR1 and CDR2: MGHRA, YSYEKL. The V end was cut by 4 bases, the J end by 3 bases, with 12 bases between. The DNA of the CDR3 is TGCGCCAGCAGCCGGACCCGGGAGGCTAATGAAAAACTGTTTTTT. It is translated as CASSRTREANEKLFF.

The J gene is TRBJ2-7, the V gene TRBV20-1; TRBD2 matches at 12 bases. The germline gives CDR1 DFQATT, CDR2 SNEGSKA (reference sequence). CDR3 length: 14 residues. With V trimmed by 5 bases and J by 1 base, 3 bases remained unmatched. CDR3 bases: TGCAGTGCTCGACTAGCGGGAGTGTCCTACGAGCAGTACTTC. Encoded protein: CSARLAGVSYEQYF.

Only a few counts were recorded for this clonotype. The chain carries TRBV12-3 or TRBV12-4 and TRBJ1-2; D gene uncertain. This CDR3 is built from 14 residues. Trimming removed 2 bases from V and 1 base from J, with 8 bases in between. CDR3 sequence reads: CASSLTVDNYGYTF. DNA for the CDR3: TGTGCCAGCAGTTTAACGGTTGATAACTATGGCTACACCTTC.

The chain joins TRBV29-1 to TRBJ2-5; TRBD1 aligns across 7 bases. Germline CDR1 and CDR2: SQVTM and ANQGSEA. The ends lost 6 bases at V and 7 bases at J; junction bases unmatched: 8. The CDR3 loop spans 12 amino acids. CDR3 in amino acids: CSVLGQLGTQYF. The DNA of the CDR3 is TGCAGCGTCTTGGGACAGCTAGGGACCCAGTACTTC.

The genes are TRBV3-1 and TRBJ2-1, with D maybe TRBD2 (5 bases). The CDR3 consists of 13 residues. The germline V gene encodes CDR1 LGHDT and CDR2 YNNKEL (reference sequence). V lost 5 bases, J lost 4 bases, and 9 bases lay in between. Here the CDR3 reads CASSARTYNEQFF. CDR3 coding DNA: TGTGCCAGCAGCGCTCGGACTTACAATGAGCAGTTCTTC.

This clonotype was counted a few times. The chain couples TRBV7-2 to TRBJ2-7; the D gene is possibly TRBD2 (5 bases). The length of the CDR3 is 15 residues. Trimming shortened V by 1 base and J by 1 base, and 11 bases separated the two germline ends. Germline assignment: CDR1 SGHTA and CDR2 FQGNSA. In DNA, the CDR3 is TGTGCCAGCAGCTTAGTCGTCCGAGGGTCCTACGAGCAGTACTTC. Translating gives CASSLVVRGSYEQYF. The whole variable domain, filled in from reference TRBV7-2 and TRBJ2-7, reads GAGVSQSPSNKVTEKGKDVELRCDPISGHTALYWYRQSLGQGLEFLIYFQGNSAPDKSGLPSDRFSAERTGGSVSTLTIQRTQQEDSAVYLCASSLVVRGSYEQYFGPGTRLTVT.

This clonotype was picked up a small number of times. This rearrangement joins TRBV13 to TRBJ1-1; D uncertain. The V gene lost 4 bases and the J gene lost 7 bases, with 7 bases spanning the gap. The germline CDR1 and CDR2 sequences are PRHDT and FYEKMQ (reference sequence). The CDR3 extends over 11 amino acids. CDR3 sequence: CASSSNHEAFF. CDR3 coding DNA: TGTGCCAGCAGCTCCAACCATGAAGCTTTCTTT.